This T cell receptor beta chain stems from a study of post-analysis software for immune sequencing data (dated by TCRdb to between 2014 and 2016). As for the study more broadly: Relapsing-remitting, secondary progressive and progressive-relapsing multiple sclerosis were recorded as disease courses, and subtype annotation was lacking for some patients. The patient repertoires were set against about eleven previously published healthy control repertoires from donors whose ages ranged from roughly 6 to 26 years. A subset of samples was prepared in parallel using single-end sample barcoding, then pooled and co-amplified after Illumina adapter ligation.

The paper as a whole reports these results and caveats: The control group was slightly older than the multiple sclerosis patient group. Strong co-clustering of samples prepared in the same batch was shown by direct clustering with F measure, prompting a batch-effect correction. Significantly higher frequencies in patients than in controls were found for several TRBV segments, including TRBV5-6, TRBV5-1 and TRBV20-1. Compared with controls, multiple sclerosis patients had significantly lower normalized Chao1 diversity, a finding suggesting substantial peripheral T-cell clonal expansion.

To demonstrate the VDJtools post-analysis software, the study profiled TCR beta repertoires from the peripheral blood of some 13 young patients with multiple sclerosis. Multiple sclerosis patients were children and adolescents aged about 6 to 15 years. This clonotype was counted between two and nine times. Its antigen remains unidentified. One base away there is no much larger clone; base qualities are not given. Libraries came from PCR. TCRdb names Illumina HiSeq 2500 as the instrument used. To reduce PCR and sequencing biases, unique molecular identifiers were incorporated into the TCR beta cDNA libraries. Roughly 500,000 cDNA molecules were obtained per 1 to 10 million input T cells, so each molecule approximated one T cell. The patient libraries were prepared and sequenced using the same protocol as the earlier healthy control dataset. Samples belonging to the same batch were prepared together, multiplexed and sequenced on a shared HiSeq lane. Turning to the authors' computational methods: MIGEC was used to process the raw barcoded reads, and molecular identifier groups with only a single read were discarded before consensus assembly and CDR3 extraction. VDJtools was used for post-analysis of the clonotype tables, with diversity normalized by down-sampling every dataset to the smallest sample size. To correct batch-related cross-sample contamination, repertoire overlap clustering matched CDR3 amino acid sequences but not nucleotide sequences. Starting from the raw public reads, TCRdb applied fastp trimming at Q25, assembled clones with MiXCR and retained in-frame beta chains. One record per CDR3 amino acid sequence lists the most common genes and DNA. The authors' filters were not applied to this entry. The sample yields around 400,000 distinct CDR3 sequences; 30% to 40% were counted once. 7.6% of the sample is taken by the ten largest.

The CDR3 holds 13 amino acids from the cysteine to the phenylalanine. Only the CDR3 region is kept as DNA, spanning 39 bases read in frame from base 1. The junction shows trimming of 5 bases on V and 1 base on J, plus 8 bases between the germline ends. The germline V gene sets CDR1 to MNHNS and CDR2 to SASEGT. The sample was blood. The TCR comes from a girl aged 2-10 years with multiple sclerosis. In this chain, TRBV6-1 is recombined with TRBJ1-2; too little of a D gene remains to name it. CDR3 reads: CASSMTVNYGYTF. DNA sequence: TGTGCCAGCAGTATGACGGTTAACTATGGCTACACCTTC.